This TCR beta chain was sequenced during a study of monozygotic twins with inflammatory bowel disease. Blood was drawn once per donor, and each sample measured more than 2 ml. Study-level findings and limits: The data offered no way to tell different T cell subtypes apart. Twins with IBD had fewer clonotypes in common with others than healthy twins, particularly during disease activity.

To note about this clonotype: What it binds is not known.

Germline CDR1 SEHNR, CDR2 FQNEAQ (reference sequence). This CDR3 region has 12 residues. No DNA is given; TCRdb re-called the 5' RACE reads and lists each CDR3 protein once. This repertoire includes roughly 120,000 distinct CDR3 sequences. The chain joins TRBV7-9 to TRBJ1-5. Material: blood. The receptor's source is a human donor with ulcerative colitis or Crohn's disease, or a healthy co-twin of an affected twin (not recorded which). CDR3 protein: CASSLGVQPQHF.